The sequence of this TCR beta chain was determined in a study of OX40 agonist ivuxolimab in advanced cancers. Looking at the study overall: Patients received ivuxolimab, an agonistic anti-OX40 (CD134) antibody. Recorded diagnoses for dose-escalation patients were hepatocellular carcinoma, melanoma, renal cell or head and neck cancer.

Concerning this clone: The antigen remains undetermined.

Using immunoSEQ multiplex PCR, the repertoire was profiled, and TCRdb retains in-frame clones only, with some absent. This sample has approximately 77,000 clones, with around 92% found just once. Notes on the study in general: The work left the antigen specificity of expanded peripheral T cells undetermined. Low normalized T-cell clonal expansion was additionally recorded for some nonresponders.

This CDR3 comprises 15 residues. The germline CDR1 and CDR2 sequences are SGHNT and YYREEE (reference sequence). J lost 8 bases, V lost 3 bases, and 11 bases had no gene match. This chain joins TRBV5-4 and TRBJ2-5, with 9 nucleotides matching TRBD2. The receptor comes from an adult with an advanced solid tumor such as melanoma, head and neck, liver or kidney cancer. The source material was CD4+ or CD8+ T cells sorted from blood, sampled in a trial of the OX40 agonist ivuxolimab. The CDR3 nucleotides read TGTGCCAGCAGCTCGGACCCGGGACTAGCACTCACCCAGTACTTC. Its translation: CASSSDPGLALTQYF.